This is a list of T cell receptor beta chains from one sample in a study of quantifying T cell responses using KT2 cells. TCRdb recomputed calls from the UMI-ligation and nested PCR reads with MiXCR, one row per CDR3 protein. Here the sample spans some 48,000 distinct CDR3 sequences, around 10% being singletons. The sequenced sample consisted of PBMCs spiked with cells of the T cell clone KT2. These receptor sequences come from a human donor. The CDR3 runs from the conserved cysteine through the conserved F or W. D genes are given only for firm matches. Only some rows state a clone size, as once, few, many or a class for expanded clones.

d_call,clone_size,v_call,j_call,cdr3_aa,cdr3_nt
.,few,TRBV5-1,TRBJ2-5,CASSWIGGQTQYF,TGCGCCAGCAGCTGGATTGGGGGGCAGACCCAGTACTTC
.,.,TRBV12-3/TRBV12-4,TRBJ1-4,CASSLVAGKLFF,TGTGCCAGCAGTTTAGTAGCCGGAAAACTGTTTTTT
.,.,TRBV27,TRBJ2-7,CASSFGTGFGEQYF,TGTGCCAGCAGTTTCGGGACGGGATTTGGGGAGCAGTACTTC
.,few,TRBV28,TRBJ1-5,CASRLGWSENQPQHF,TGTGCCAGCAGGTTAGGGTGGTCAGAGAATCAGCCCCAGCATTTT
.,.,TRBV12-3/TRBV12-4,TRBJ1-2,CASGSRGNYGYTF,TGTGCCAGCGGTAGTAGGGGTAACTATGGCTACACCTTC
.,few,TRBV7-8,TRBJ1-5,CASSLFWDSNQPQHF,TGTGCCAGCAGCTTATTCTGGGATTCGAATCAGCCCCAGCATTTT
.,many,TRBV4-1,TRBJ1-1,CASSQVRARVAAFF,TGCGCCAGCAGCCAAGTTAGGGCCAGGGTGGCAGCTTTCTTT
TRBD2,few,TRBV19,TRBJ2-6,CASSFSGGGAGANVLTF,TGTGCCAGTAGCTTTTCCGGGGGGGGCGCTGGGGCCAACGTCCTGACTTTC
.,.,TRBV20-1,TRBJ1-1,CSAREGGTEAFF,TGCAGTGCTAGGGAAGGGGGCACTGAAGCTTTCTTT
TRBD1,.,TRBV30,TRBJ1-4,CAGQAFREKLFF,TGTGCCGGACAGGCATTCCGGGAAAAACTGTTTTTT
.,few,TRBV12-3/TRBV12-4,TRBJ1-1,CASSFRVDTEAFF,TGTGCCAGCAGTTTCAGGGTGGACACTGAAGCTTTCTTT
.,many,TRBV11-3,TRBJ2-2,CASSNVWQDDNTGELFF,TGTGCCAGCAGCAACGTTTGGCAGGATGACAACACCGGGGAGCTGTTTTTT
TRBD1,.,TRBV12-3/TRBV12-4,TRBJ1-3,CASSARDRPSPDSGNTIYF,TGTGCCAGCAGTGCGCGGGACAGGCCCTCACCGGACTCTGGAAACACCATATATTTT
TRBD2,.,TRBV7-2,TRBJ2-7,CASSAGLPETYEQYF,TGTGCCAGCAGCGCGGGACTACCCGAAACCTACGAGCAGTACTTC
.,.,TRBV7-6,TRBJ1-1,CASSWQAYTEAFF,TGTGCCAGCAGCTGGCAAGCGTACACTGAAGCTTTCTTT
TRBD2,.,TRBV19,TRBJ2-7,CASSIGLAYEQYF,TGTGCCAGTAGTATCGGACTAGCCTACGAGCAGTACTTC
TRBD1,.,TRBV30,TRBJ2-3,CAWSGTGRVTDTQYF,TGTGCCTGGAGTGGGACAGGGAGAGTCACAGATACGCAGTATTTT
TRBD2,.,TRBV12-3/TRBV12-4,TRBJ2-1,CASSFVLAGFNEQFF,TGTGCCAGCAGTTTCGTACTAGCGGGATTCAATGAGCAGTTCTTC
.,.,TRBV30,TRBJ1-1,CAWSEIWPMNTEAFF,TGTGCCTGGAGTGAGATATGGCCGATGAACACTGAAGCTTTCTTT
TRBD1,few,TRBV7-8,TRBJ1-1,CASSPRTGGTEAFF,TGTGCCAGCAGCCCGAGGACAGGGGGGACTGAAGCTTTCTTT
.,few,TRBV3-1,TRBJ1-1,CASSQDVNTEAFF,TGTGCCAGCAGCCAAGATGTGAACACTGAAGCTTTCTTT
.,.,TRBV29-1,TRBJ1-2,CSVEDRSQPNYGYTF,TGCAGCGTTGAAGATCGATCCCAGCCTAACTATGGCTACACCTTC
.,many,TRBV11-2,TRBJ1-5,CASSLSGNPNQPQHF,TGTGCCAGCAGCTTGTCTGGGAACCCCAATCAGCCCCAGCATTTT
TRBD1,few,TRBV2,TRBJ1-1,CATQEETGRGLNTEAFF,TGTGCCACCCAGGAGGAGACAGGGAGGGGCTTGAACACTGAAGCTTTCTTT
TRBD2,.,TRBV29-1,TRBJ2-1,CSAATSGRALGQFF,TGCAGCGCTGCGACTAGCGGGAGGGCCTTGGGGCAGTTCTTC
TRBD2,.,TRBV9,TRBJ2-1,CASSVGLAGDYEQFF,TGTGCCAGCAGCGTAGGACTAGCGGGAGACTATGAGCAGTTCTTC
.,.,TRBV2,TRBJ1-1,CASSGGPWGSGMNTEAFF,TGTGCCAGCAGTGGGGGCCCGTGGGGCAGCGGAATGAACACTGAAGCTTTCTTT
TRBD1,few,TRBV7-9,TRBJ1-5,CASSLTGQGANQPQHF,TGTGCCAGCAGCTTAACGGGACAGGGGGCTAATCAGCCCCAGCATTTT
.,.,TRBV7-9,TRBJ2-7,CASSPPSSYEQYF,TGTGCCAGCAGCCCCCCGAGCTCCTACGAGCAGTACTTC
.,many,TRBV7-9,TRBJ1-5,CASSHDSNQPQHF,TGTGCCAGCAGTCACGACAGCAATCAGCCCCAGCATTTT
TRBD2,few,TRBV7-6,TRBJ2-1,CASSLDSGVYNEQFF,TGTGCCAGCAGCTTAGATAGCGGGGTCTACAATGAGCAGTTCTTC